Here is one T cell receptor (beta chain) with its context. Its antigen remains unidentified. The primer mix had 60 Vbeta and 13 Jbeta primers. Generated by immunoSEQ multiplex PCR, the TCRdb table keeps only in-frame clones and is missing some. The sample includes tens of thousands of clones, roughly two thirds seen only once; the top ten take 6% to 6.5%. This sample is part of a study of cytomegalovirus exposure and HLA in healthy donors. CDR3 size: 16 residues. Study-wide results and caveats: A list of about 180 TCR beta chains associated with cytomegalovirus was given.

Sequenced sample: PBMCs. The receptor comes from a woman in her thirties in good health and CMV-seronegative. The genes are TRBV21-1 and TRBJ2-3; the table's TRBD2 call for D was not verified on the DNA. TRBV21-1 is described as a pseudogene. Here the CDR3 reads CASSKDLAGDPDTQYF. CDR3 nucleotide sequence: TGTGCCAGCAGCAAGGACCTAGCGGGGGACCCAGATACGCAGTATTTT.